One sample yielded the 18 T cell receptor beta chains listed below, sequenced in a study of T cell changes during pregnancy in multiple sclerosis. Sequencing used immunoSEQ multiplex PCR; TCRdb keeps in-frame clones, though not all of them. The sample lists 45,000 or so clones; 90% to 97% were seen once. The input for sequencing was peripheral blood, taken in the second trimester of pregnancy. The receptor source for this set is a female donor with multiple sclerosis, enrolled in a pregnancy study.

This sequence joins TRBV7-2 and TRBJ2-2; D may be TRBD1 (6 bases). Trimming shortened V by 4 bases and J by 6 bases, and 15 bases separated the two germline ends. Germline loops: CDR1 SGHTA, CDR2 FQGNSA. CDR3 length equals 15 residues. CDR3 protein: CASSSQGELSGELFF. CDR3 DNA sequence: TGTGCCAGCAGCTCACAGGGTGAATTATCCGGGGAGCTGTTTTTT. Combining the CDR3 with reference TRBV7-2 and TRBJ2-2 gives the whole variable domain GAGVSQSPSNKVTEKGKDVELRCDPISGHTALYWYRQSLGQGLEFLIYFQGNSAPDKSGLPSDRFSAERTGGSVSTLTIQRTQQEDSAVYLCASSSQGELSGELFFGEGSRLTVL.

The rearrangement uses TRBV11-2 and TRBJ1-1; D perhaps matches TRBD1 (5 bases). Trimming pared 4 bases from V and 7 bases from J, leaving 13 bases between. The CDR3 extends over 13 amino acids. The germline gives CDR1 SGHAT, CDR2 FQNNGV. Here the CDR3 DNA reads TGTGCCAGCAGCTCGATGGGGGAGGATGAAGCTTTCTTT. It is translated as CASSSMGEDEAFF.

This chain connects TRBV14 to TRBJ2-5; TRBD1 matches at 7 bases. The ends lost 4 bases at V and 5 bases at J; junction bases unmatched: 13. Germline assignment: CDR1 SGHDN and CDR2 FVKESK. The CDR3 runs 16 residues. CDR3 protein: CASSPNRQGPRETQYF. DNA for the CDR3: TGTGCCAGCAGCCCCAACCGACAGGGACCAAGGGAGACCCAGTACTTC.

This chain's CDR3 is CASSPGTGEETQYF. CDR3 coding DNA: TGTGCCAGCAGCCCTGGGACAGGGGAAGAGACCCAGTACTTC. The chain has TRBV7-3 and TRBJ2-5; 10 bases agree with TRBD1. The CDR3 spans 14 residues. The V gene end was trimmed by 5 bases and the J gene end by 3 bases; junction bases not matched to a gene: 3. The V gene's germline CDR1 is SGHTA and CDR2 FQGTGA.

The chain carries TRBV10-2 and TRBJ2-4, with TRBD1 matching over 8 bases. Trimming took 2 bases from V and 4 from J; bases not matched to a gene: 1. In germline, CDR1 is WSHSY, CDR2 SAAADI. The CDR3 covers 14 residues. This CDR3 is CASSEDRGKNIQYF. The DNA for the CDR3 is TGCGCCAGCAGTGAGGACAGGGGAAAAAACATTCAGTACTTC.

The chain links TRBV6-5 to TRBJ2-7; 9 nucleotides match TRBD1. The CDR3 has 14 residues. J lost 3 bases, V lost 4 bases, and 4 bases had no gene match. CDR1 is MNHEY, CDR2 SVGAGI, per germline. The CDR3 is CASSWGQGLYEQYF. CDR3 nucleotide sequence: TGTGCCAGCAGTTGGGGACAGGGCCTCTACGAGCAGTACTTC.

CDR3 amino acids: CASSTQGPSQETQYF. CDR3 DNA: TGCGCCAGCAGCACACAGGGGCCCTCACAAGAGACCCAGTACTTC. This rearrangement joins TRBV5-1 to TRBJ2-5; 7 bases are a match to TRBD1. The germline V gene encodes CDR1 SGHRS and CDR2 YFSETQ. CDR3 length: 15 amino acids. With 4 bases clipped from V and 2 bases from J, the junction kept 8 bases outside the gene matches.

The DNA of the CDR3 is TGTGCCAGCAGTGACCCTAGCGGGGGACCCGGGGAGCAGTTCTTC. Encoded protein: CASSDPSGGPGEQFF. This chain joins TRBV6-1 and TRBJ2-1; 10 nucleotides line up with TRBD2. Germline V CDR1 and CDR2: MNHNS, SASEGT. Germline trimming cut 3 bases from V and 10 bases from J; bases unmatched to any gene: 9. The CDR3 is made up of 15 amino acids.

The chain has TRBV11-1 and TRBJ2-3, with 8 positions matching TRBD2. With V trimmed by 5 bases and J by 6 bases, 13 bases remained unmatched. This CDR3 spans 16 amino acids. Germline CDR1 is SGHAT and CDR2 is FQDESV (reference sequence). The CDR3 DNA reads TGTGCCAGCAGCCCACGAGGACTAGCCGGGAGGGATACGCAGTATTTT. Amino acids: CASSPRGLAGRDTQYF.

CDR3 in amino acids: CASSIDHGASSNQPQHF. The CDR3 DNA reads as TGTGCCAGTAGTATAGATCATGGGGCTTCTAGCAATCAGCCCCAGCATTTT. The gene calls are TRBV19 and TRBJ1-5; D is perhaps TRBD1 (5 bases). V lost 0 bases and J lost 0, with 12 bases in between. This CDR3 has 17 amino acids. Germline assignment: CDR1 LNHDA and CDR2 SQIVND (reference sequence).

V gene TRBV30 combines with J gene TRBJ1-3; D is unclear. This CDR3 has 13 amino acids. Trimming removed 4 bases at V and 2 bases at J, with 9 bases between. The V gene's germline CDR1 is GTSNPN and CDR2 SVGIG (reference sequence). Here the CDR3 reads CAWTRGAGNTIYF. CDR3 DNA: TGTGCCTGGACCCGCGGAGCTGGAAACACCATATATTTT.

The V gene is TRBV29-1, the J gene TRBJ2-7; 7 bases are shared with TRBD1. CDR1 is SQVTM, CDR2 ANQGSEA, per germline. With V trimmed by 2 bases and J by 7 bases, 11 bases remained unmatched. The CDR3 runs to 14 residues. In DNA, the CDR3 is TGCAGCGTTGAAAACAGGGGTGGGGCGCGGGAGCAGTACTTC. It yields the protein CSVENRGGAREQYF.

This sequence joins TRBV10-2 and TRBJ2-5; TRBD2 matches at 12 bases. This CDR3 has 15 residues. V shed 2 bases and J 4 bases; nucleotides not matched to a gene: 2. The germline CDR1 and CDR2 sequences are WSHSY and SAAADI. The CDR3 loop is CASSEASGGGETQYF. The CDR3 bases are TGCGCCAGCAGTGAGGCTAGCGGGGGGGGAGAGACCCAGTACTTC.

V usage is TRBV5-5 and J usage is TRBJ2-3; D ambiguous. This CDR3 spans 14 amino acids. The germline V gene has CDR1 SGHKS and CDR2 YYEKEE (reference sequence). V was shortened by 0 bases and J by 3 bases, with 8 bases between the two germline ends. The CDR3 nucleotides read TGTGCCAGCAGCTTGGCAGCGATTACAGATACGCAGTATTTT. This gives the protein CASSLAAITDTQYF.

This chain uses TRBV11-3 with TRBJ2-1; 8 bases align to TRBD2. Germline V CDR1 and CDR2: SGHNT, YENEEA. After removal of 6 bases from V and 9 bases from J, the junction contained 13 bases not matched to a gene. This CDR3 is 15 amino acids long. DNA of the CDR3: TGTGCCAGCAGGCTAGGGCGGGGGGACCCCGGTGAGCAGTTCTTC. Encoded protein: CASRLGRGDPGEQFF.

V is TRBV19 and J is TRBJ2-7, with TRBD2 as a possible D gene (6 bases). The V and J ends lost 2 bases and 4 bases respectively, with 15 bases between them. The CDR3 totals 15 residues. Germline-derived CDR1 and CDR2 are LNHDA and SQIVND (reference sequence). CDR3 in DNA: TGTGCCAGTAGTATATCGGCTAGCGCTTTTTACGAGCAGTACTTC. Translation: CASSISASAFYEQYF.

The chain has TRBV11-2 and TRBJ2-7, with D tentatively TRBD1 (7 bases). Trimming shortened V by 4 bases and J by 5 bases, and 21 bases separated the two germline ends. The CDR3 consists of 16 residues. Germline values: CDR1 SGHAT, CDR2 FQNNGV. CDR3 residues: CASSSGGMGGIHEQYF. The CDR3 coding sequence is TGTGCCAGCAGCTCAGGGGGGATGGGCGGAATCCACGAGCAGTACTTC.

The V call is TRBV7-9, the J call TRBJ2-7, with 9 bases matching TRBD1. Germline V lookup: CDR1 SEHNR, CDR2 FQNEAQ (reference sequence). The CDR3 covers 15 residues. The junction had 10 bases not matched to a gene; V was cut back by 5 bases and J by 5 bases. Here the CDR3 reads CASSPRDRVFHEQYF. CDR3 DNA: TGTGCCAGCAGCCCCCGGGACAGGGTATTCCACGAGCAGTACTTC.